This T cell receptor (beta chain) was captured by sequencing in a study of CD8 T cells in Susac syndrome. Random-hexamer reverse transcription was applied to about 0.45 to 1 ug RNA. MiXCR, run by TCRdb on the immunoSEQ multiplex PCR reads, gives a single entry per CDR3 protein. This repertoire shows tens of thousands of distinct CDR3 sequences, roughly 93% found once; its top ten account for approximately 0.3%. The authors sequenced TCR beta from blood CD8+ and CD4+ T cells. TEMRA cells were enriched by FACS, while CD8+ and CD4+ T cells were obtained through a negative isolation that was performed magnetically. Germline values: CDR1 PRHDT, CDR2 FYEKMQ (reference sequence). The CDR3 runs 14 residues. Deletions cut 4 bases from V and 2 bases from J, with 11 bases between.

The clonotype comes from a human donor in good health. V is TRBV13 and J is TRBJ1-2, with D possibly matching TRBD1 (5 bases). The specimen was CD8+ T cells from PBMCs. The CDR3 sequence is CASSSQTVNYGYTF. DNA of the CDR3: TGTGCCAGCAGCTCCCAGACAGTAAACTATGGCTACACCTTC. Full variable domain (missing parts from reference TRBV13 and TRBJ1-2): AAGVIQSPRHLIKEKRETATLKCYPIPRHDTVYWYQQGPGQDPQFLISFYEKMQSDKGSIPDRFSAQQFSDYHSELNMSSLELGDSALYFCASSSQTVNYGYTFGSGTRLTVV.